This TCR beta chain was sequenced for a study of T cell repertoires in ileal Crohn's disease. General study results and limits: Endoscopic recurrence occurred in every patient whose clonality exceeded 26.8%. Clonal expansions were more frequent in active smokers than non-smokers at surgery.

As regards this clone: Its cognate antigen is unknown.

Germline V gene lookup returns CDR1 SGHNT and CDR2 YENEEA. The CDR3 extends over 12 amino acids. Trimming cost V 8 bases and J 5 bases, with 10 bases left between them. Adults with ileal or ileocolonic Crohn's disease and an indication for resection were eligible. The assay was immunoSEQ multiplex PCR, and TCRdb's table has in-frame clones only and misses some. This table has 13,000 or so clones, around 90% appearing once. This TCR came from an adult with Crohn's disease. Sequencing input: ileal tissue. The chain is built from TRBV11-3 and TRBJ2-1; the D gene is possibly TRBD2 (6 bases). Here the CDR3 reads CASSGANNEQFF. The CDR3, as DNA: TGTGCCAGCTCGGGAGCCAACAATGAGCAGTTCTTC.